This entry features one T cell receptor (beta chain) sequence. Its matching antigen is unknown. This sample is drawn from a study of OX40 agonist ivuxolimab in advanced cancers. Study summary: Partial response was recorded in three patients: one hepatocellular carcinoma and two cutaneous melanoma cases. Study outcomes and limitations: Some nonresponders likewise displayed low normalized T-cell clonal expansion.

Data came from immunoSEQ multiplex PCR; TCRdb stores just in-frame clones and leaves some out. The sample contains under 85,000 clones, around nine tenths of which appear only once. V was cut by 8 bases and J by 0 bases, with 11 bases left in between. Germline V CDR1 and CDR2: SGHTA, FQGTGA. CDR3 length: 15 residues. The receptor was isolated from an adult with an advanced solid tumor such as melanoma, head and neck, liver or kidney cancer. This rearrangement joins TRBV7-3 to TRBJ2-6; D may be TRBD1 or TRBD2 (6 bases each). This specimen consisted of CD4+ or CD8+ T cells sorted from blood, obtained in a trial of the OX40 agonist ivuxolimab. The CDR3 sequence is CASGGGTSGANVLTF. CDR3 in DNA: TGTGCCAGCGGGGGCGGGACCTCTGGGGCCAACGTCCTGACTTTC.